In its sample, the clone carrying this T cell receptor beta chain was seen once. The record originates from a study of shared clonotypes between healthy human individuals. Here immunoSEQ multiplex PCR was the method, and the copy in TCRdb shows in-frame clones only, minus some. Of millions of clones in the sample, approximately 95% were seen once. This CDR3 is 15 amino acids long. V lost 3 bases to trimming and J lost 0 bases, with 9 bases between them. The germline CDR1 and CDR2 sequences are LNHDA and SQIVND (reference sequence). This receptor was obtained from a man between 18 and 35 years old in good health. Some clones in this sample may be carry-over from other donors' samples. The rearrangement uses TRBV19 and TRBJ1-5; D not certain. Material for sequencing was naive CD4+ T cells from PBMCs. Subset indicated: CD45RA+ positively selected. CDR3 loop: CASSMGLISNQPQHF. Written as DNA, the CDR3 is TGTGCCAGTAGTATGGGTCTCATTAGCAATCAGCCCCAGCATTTT.